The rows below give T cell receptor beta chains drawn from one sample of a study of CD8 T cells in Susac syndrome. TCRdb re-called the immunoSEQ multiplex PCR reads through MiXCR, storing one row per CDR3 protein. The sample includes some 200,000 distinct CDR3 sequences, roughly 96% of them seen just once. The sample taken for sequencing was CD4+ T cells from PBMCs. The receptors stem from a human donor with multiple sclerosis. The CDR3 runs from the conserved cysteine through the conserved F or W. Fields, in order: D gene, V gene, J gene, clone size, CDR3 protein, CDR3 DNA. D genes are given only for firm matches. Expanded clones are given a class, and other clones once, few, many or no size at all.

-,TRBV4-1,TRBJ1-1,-,CASSPTSGVNTEAFF,TGCGCCAGCAGCCCAACAAGCGGGGTGAACACTGAAGCTTTCTTT
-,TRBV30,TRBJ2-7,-,CAWSVFPEGEQYF,TGTGCCTGGAGTGTCTTTCCTGAAGGCGAGCAGTACTTC
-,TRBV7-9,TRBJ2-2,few,CASSPLNTGELFF,TGTGCCAGCAGCCCGCTCAACACCGGGGAGCTGTTTTTT
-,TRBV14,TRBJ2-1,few,CASSPLSSYNEQFF,TGTGCCAGCAGCCCTTTAAGCTCCTACAATGAGCAGTTCTTC
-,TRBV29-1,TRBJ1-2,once,CSVGLGNGYTF,TGCAGCGTGGGCCTCGGGAATGGCTACACCTTC
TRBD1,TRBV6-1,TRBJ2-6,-,CASSVRLSRQGPPGANVLTF,TGTGCCAGCAGTGTCCGGCTTTCTCGACAGGGACCACCTGGGGCCAACGTCCTGACTTTC
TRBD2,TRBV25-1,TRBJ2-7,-,CASSEPGGDLREQYF,TGTGCCAGCAGTGAACCGGGAGGGGACCTACGAGAGCAGTACTTC
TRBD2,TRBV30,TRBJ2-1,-,CAWRVRAGAHNEQFF,TGTGCCTGGAGAGTACGAGCGGGAGCCCACAATGAGCAGTTCTTC
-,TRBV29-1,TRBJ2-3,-,CSVVGGPDTQYF,TGCAGCGTTGTCGGGGGTCCAGATACGCAGTATTTT
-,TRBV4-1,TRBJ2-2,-,CASSQDLRGMSGELFF,TGCGCCAGCAGCCAAGATCTAAGGGGAATGAGCGGGGAGCTGTTTTTT
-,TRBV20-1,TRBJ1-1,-,CSARFSGNTEAFF,TGCAGTGCTAGATTTTCAGGGAACACTGAAGCTTTCTTT
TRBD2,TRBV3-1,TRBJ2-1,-,CASSQRTSGKDYNEQFF,TGTGCCAGCAGCCAGAGGACTAGCGGGAAGGACTACAATGAGCAGTTCTTC
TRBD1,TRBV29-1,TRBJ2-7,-,CSAADRVKSYEQYF,TGCAGCGCAGCGGACAGGGTGAAGTCCTACGAGCAGTACTTC
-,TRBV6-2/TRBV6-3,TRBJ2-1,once,CASSYSAGPDNEQFF,TGTGCCAGCAGTTACTCTGCGGGACCAGACAATGAGCAGTTCTTC
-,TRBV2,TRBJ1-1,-,CASIGTLGLEAFF,TGTGCCAGCATTGGGACTCTCGGTCTTGAAGCTTTCTTT
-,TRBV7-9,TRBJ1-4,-,CASSLGLWGSSTNEKLFF,TGTGCCAGCAGCTTAGGTTTGTGGGGTTCGTCAACTAATGAAAAACTGTTTTTT
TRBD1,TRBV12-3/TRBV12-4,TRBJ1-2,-,CASWPGDRVNGYTF,TGTGCCAGCTGGCCCGGAGACAGGGTGAACGGCTACACCTTC
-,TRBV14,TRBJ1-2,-,CASSHNPSNYGYTF,TGTGCCAGCAGCCACAACCCGTCTAACTATGGCTACACCTTC
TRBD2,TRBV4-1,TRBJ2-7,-,CASSPSKGTSGVHEQYF,TGCGCCAGCAGCCCGTCCAAAGGGACTAGCGGGGTCCACGAGCAGTACTTC
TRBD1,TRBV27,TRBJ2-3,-,CASSSQGAGADTQYF,TGTGCCAGCAGTTCACAGGGGGCCGGTGCAGATACGCAGTATTTT
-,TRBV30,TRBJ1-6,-,CAWTAWGGQNSPLHF,TGTGCCTGGACGGCGTGGGGTGGACAGAATTCACCCCTCCACTTT
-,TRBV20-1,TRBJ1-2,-,CSARKDFNYGYTF,TGCAGTGCTAGAAAGGATTTCAACTATGGCTACACCTTC
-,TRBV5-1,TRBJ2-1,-,CASSLASVSSYNEQFF,TGCGCCAGCAGCTTGGCCTCTGTCAGCTCCTACAATGAGCAGTTCTTC
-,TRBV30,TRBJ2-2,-,CAWRRGNTGELFF,TGTGCCTGGCGCCGAGGGAACACCGGGGAGCTGTTTTTT
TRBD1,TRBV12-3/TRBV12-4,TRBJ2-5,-,CASRMGQNQETQYF,TGTGCCAGCAGAATGGGACAGAACCAAGAGACCCAGTACTTC
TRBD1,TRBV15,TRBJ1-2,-,CATSTRMTGARYTF,TGTGCCACCAGCACCCGAATGACAGGGGCGCGCTACACCTTC
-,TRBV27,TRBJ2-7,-,CASSLRGGLEQYF,TGTGCCAGCAGTTTAAGGGGGGGCCTCGAGCAGTACTTC
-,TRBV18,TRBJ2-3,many,CASSLGGTDTQYF,TGTGCCAGCTCACTTGGAGGCACAGATACGCAGTATTTT
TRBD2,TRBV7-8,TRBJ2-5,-,CASRRGGQETQYF,TGTGCCAGCAGACGGGGGGGCCAGGAGACCCAGTACTTC
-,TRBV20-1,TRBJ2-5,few,CSARDPLGQETQYF,TGCAGTGCTAGAGATCCTCTCGGCCAAGAGACCCAGTACTTC
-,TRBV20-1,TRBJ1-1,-,CSARSQWGEAFF,TGCAGTGCTAGGTCCCAGTGGGGGGAAGCTTTCTTT
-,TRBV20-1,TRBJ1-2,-,CSASRVFYGYTF,TGCAGTGCTAGCAGGGTTTTTTATGGCTACACCTTC
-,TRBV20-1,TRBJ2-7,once,CSARAPGTRGSYEQYF,TGCAGTGCTAGAGCCCCTGGCACCCGGGGGAGTTACGAGCAGTACTTC
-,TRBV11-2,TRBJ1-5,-,CASSLRALQESNQPQHF,TGTGCCAGCAGCCTGAGGGCTTTACAGGAGAGCAATCAGCCCCAGCATTTT
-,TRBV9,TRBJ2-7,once,CASSVAQAEGYEQYF,TGTGCCAGCAGCGTAGCGCAGGCCGAAGGCTACGAGCAGTACTTC
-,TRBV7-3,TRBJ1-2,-,CASSPSGAIGGYTF,TGTGCCAGCAGCCCTTCCGGGGCCATTGGTGGCTACACCTTC
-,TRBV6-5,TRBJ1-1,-,CASMKLNTEAFF,TGTGCCAGCATGAAACTGAACACTGAAGCTTTCTTT
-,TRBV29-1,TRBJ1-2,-,CSVAVSAYGYTF,TGCAGCGTTGCTGTGTCTGCCTATGGCTACACCTTC
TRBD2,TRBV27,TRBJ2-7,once,CASSPPGGSRAYEQYF,TGTGCCAGCAGTCCCCCTGGCGGGAGTCGCGCCTACGAGCAGTACTTC
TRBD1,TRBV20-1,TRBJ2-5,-,CSAGQGVRETQYF,TGCAGTGCGGGACAGGGGGTTAGGGAGACCCAGTACTTC
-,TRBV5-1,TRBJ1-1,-,CASSLVGWGTEAFF,TGCGCCAGCAGCTTGGTAGGGTGGGGCACTGAAGCTTTCTTT
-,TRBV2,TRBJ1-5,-,CASSEIRNQPQHF,TGTGCCAGCAGTGAGATCCGCAATCAGCCCCAGCATTTT
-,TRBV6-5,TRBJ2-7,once,CASRTPSGGQYF,TGTGCCAGCAGAACCCCCAGCGGCGGGCAGTACTTC
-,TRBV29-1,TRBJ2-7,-,CSVTYSYEQYF,TGCAGCGTCACTTACAGCTACGAGCAGTACTTC
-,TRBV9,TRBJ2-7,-,CASSVGPTTSSYEQYF,TGTGCCAGCAGCGTAGGGCCCACCACGAGCTCCTACGAGCAGTACTTC
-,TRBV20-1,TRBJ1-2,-,CSASDGTPYGYTF,TGCAGTGCTTCCGACGGGACACCCTATGGCTACACCTTC
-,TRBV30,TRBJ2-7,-,CAWRGVGEQYF,TGTGCCTGGAGGGGGGTTGGGGAGCAGTACTTC
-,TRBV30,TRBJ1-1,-,CAWRLGGTEAFF,TGTGCCTGGAGGTTGGGGGGTACTGAAGCTTTCTTT
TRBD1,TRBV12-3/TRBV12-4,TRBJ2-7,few,CASSLTGTGGYEQYF,TGTGCCAGCAGTTTAACCGGGACAGGGGGCTACGAGCAGTACTTC
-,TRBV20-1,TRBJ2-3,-,CSASTTRSDTQYF,TGCAGTGCTAGTACTACACGGTCAGATACGCAGTATTTT
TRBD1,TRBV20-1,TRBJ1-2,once,CSALDPNRGDGYTF,TGCAGTGCTCTCGATCCAAACAGGGGTGATGGCTACACCTTC
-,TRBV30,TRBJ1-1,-,CAWSVGTRAFF,TGTGCCTGGAGTGTAGGGACGAGAGCTTTCTTT
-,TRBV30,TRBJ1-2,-,CAWSPLGGYTF,TGTGCCTGGAGTCCCTTAGGTGGCTACACCTTC
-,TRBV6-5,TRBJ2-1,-,CASSFLVGDEQFF,TGTGCCAGCAGTTTCCTCGTAGGGGATGAGCAGTTCTTC